This T cell receptor beta chain is from a study of response to subunit inactivated influenza vaccine. General study results and limits: Each seasonal influenza vaccination recruits few new T cells, the authors suggested.

Points on this clonotype: What it binds is unknown.

V lost 5 bases, J lost 5 bases, and 9 bases stayed unmatched. The CDR3 spans 14 residues. TCRdb independently ran MiXCR on the RT-PCR reads; one entry per CDR3 protein. Of roughly 790,000 distinct CDR3 sequences in the sample, approximately 22% were seen once. The chain recombines TRBV12-3 or TRBV12-4 with TRBJ2-7; TRBD1 agrees at 7 bases. This sequence originates from a man aged 50 or older who received an inactivated influenza vaccine. Material: PBMCs from blood, obtained approximately 5 days after vaccination. The CDR3 DNA reads as TGTGCCAGCAGTAAACAGGGGTTCCTTGACGAGCAGTACTTC. Translated: CASSKQGFLDEQYF.